A selection of T cell receptor beta chains follows, all from one sample in a study of memory CD4+ T cells and cytomegalovirus serostatus. Sequenced by immunoSEQ multiplex PCR; TCRdb stores in-frame clones only, minus some. The data hold tens of thousands of clones, with over 80% observed a single time. Sequenced material: memory CD4+ T cells from blood. These receptors originate from an adult in good health and CMV-seronegative. CDR3s include the opening cysteine and the closing phenylalanine or tryptophan. A D gene is named only where the DNA matches it firmly. Size tells how often a clone was seen (once, few, many) or the class of an expanded clone, and some rows leave it out.

TRBJ1-3 TRBV2 once TRBD1 TGTGCCACGACCCGAGACAGGGGGCGAGGCACCATATATTTT CATTRDRGRGTIYF
TRBJ2-2 TRBV2 . . TGTGCCAGCAAAAACAAGTACACCGGGGAGCTGTTTTTT CASKNKYTGELFF
TRBJ1-2 TRBV7-8 . . TGTGCCAGCAGCTCAACGGTCAACTATGGCTACACCTTC CASSSTVNYGYTF
TRBJ2-1 TRBV7-3 once TRBD2 TGTGCCAGCAGCTTAACAGCTGTTGGGATAGCGGGGGGGCCGGTTCGCAATGAGCAGTTCTTC CASSLTAVGIAGGPVRNEQFF
TRBJ1-6 TRBV7-9 once TRBD1 TGTGCCAGCAGCGCCGGACAGGGTGGGAATTCACCCCTCCACTTT CASSAGQGGNSPLHF
TRBJ2-7 TRBV4-3 . . TGCGCCAGCAGCCAAGATCGGGTCCGGGCCAACGGGGGCTACGAGCAGTACTTC CASSQDRVRANGGYEQYF
TRBJ2-6 TRBV19 . . TGTGCCAGTAGTGCGTCTGGAGGGTCTGGGGCCAACGTCCTGACTTTC CASSASGGSGANVLTF
TRBJ1-2 TRBV15 . TRBD1 TGTGCCACCAGCAGAGTCCAGGGGGCCCCCTATGGCTACACCTTC CATSRVQGAPYGYTF
TRBJ2-5 TRBV6-1 . TRBD2 TGTGCCAGCAGTGAATCTGGGGGGGTGGAGACCCAGTACTTC CASSESGGVETQYF
TRBJ1-1 TRBV7-2 . . TGTGCCAGCACCTTGTCAGGGTCAGACACTGAAGCTTTCTTT CASTLSGSDTEAFF
TRBJ2-2 TRBV4-3 . TRBD1 TGCGCCAGCAGCCAAGACCCCCCCCCGACAGGGGGCCACACCGGGGAGCTGTTTTTT CASSQDPPPTGGHTGELFF
TRBJ1-2 TRBV28 once . TGTGCCAGCAGTTTACCCAGGGGCGGCGGCTACACCTTC CASSLPRGGGYTF
TRBJ2-5 TRBV9 . . TGTGCCAGCAGCGTAGACGGCCGGGAGACCCAGTACTTC CASSVDGRETQYF
TRBJ2-3 TRBV2 . . TGTGCCAGCAGTGAAGGGACCCTCCGGGGGTCAGATACGCAGTATTTT CASSEGTLRGSDTQYF
TRBJ2-2 TRBV28 . . TGTGCCAGCAGTTTCAGGGATAGAGGCACCGGGGAGCTGTTTTTT CASSFRDRGTGELFF
TRBJ1-1 TRBV13 . . TGTGCCAGCAGCTTAACTGCTAACACTGAAGCTTTCTTT CASSLTANTEAFF
TRBJ2-2 TRBV21-1 . . TGTGCCAGCAGCAAAAGCACGGGGGTGCCGAACACCGGGGAGCTGTTTTTT CASSKSTGVPNTGELFF
TRBJ1-6 TRBV30 . . TGTGCCTGGAGTGTAGAGTACTCAGGGCGGGATAATTCACCCCTCCACTTT CAWSVEYSGRDNSPLHF
TRBJ2-3 TRBV6-4 . . TGTGCCAGCAGTGACTCGGGGCCAAACAGAGAGGATACGCAGTATTTT CASSDSGPNREDTQYF
TRBJ2-3 TRBV28 once . TGTGCCAGCGGACTAAACACAGATACGCAGTATTTT CASGLNTDTQYF
TRBJ2-1 TRBV5-4 . . TGTGCCAGCAGCATACAGGCTGGTGAGCAGTTCTTC CASSIQAGEQFF
TRBJ2-1 TRBV14 . TRBD1 TGTGCCAGCAGCAGGACAGGGAGCTCCTACAATGAGCAGTTCTTC CASSRTGSSYNEQFF
TRBJ1-5 TRBV7-8 . . TGTGCCAGCAGCTTAGCGCGACGGGGCAATCAGCCCCAGCATTTT CASSLARRGNQPQHF
TRBJ2-3 TRBV30 . . TGTGCCTGGAGTGTACGGATGAGTACGGGACTTCAGTTGGATACGCAGTATTTT CAWSVRMSTGLQLDTQYF
TRBJ1-5 TRBV19 few . TGTGCCAGTAGTATAGTGGGCCAACTCCGGCCCCAGCATTTT CASSIVGQLRPQHF
TRBJ1-1 TRBV30 . . TGTGCCTGGACCGGGACACTCGGCGCTAGGGCTTTCTTT CAWTGTLGARAFF
TRBJ1-1 TRBV4-1 . . TGCGCCAGCAGACCCCTGACCACAAGCGCTGAAGCTTTCTTT CASRPLTTSAEAFF
TRBJ1-2 TRBV27 . . TGTGCCAGCAGTTTCGGGCCCATATATGGCTACACCTTC CASSFGPIYGYTF
TRBJ2-2 TRBV5-1 few TRBD2 TGCGCCAGCAGCCGAAGCGGGGGTGAAACCGGGGAGCTGTTTTTT CASSRSGGETGELFF
TRBJ1-3 TRBV18 . . TGTGCCAGCTCACCACGCCTATTGGACGGAAGCTCTGGAAACACCATATATTTT CASSPRLLDGSSGNTIYF
TRBJ1-2 TRBV7-2 . TRBD1 TGTGCCAGCAGCCCTGGGCCTTCAGGGACAGCTAACTATGGCTACACCTTC CASSPGPSGTANYGYTF
TRBJ1-6 TRBV5-4 . TRBD1 TGTGCCAGCAGCTCGGGGACAGCGAATAATTCACCCCTCCACTTT CASSSGTANNSPLHF
TRBJ2-3 TRBV6-1 . TRBD2 TGTGCCAGCAGTGAGGGGCTAGCGGGGGCCACAGATACGCAGTATTTT CASSEGLAGATDTQYF
TRBJ1-2 TRBV25-1 . TRBD1 TGTGCCAGCAGTGGGGACAGGGGGTGGTATGGCTACACCTTC CASSGDRGWYGYTF
TRBJ2-1 TRBV13 . . TGTGCCAGCCGACTAGTAGGCGGTGAGCAGTTCTTC CASRLVGGEQFF